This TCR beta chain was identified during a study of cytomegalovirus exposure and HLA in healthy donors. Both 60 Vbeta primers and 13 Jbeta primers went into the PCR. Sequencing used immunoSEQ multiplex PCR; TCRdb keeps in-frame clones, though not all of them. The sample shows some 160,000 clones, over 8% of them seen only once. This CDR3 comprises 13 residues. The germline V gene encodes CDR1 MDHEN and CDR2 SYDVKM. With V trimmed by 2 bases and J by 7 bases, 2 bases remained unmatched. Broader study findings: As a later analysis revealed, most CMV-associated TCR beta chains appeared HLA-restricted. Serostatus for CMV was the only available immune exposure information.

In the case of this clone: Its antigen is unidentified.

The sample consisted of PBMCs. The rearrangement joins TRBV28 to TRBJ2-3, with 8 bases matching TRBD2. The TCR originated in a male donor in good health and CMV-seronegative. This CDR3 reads CASSLTGGHTQYF. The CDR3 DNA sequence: TGTGCCAGCAGTTTAACGGGGGGGCATACGCAGTATTTT.